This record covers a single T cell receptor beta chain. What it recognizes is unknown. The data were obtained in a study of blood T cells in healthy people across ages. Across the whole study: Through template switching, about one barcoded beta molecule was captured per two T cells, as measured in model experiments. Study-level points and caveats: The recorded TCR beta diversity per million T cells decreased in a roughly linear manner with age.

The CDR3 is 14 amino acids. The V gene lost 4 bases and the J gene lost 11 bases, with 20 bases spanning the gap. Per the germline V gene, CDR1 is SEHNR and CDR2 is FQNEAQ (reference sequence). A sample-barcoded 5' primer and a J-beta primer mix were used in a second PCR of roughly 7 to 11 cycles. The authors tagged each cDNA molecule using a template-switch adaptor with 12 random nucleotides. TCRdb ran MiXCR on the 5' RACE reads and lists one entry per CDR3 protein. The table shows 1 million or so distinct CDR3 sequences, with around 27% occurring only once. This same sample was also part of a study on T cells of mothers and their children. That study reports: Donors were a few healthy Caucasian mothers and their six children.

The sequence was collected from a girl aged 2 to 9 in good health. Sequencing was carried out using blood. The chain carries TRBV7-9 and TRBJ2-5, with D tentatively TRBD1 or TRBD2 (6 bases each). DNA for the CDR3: TGTGCCAGCAGCTCACCAGAGGAAAGGGGGGAGCAGTACTTC. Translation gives CASSSPEERGEQYF.